This entry concerns a single TCR beta chain. Its antigen is not identified. The germline CDR1 and CDR2 sequences are MDHEN and SYDVKM. V was clipped by 1 base and J by 7 bases, with 13 bases between them. There are 14 residues in the CDR3. The data are from a study of long-term antiretroviral therapy in people with HIV. Study in general: The study's earliest collections predate the 2015 immediate-ART recommendation by about a decade.

It was version v3.0 of the immunoSEQ assay that was run at survey level. Sequencing was intended to reach roughly 40,000-50,000 T-cell genomes per sample. Repertoires were generated with immunoSEQ multiplex PCR, while TCRdb's copy carries only in-frame clones and drops some. The sample includes over 30,000 clones, more than 75% of them seen just once. Study-level findings and limits: The study found that diversity rose after ART but stayed below transplant donor controls. Repertoires from HIV showed CDR3 length ranges narrower than those of controls.

The clonotype comes from a man aged 18 to 29 with HIV. The source material was unsorted PBMCs, sampled 1.9 years after starting antiretroviral therapy. The chain links TRBV28 to TRBJ1-2; TRBD1 is a possible D gene (5 bases). The CDR3 DNA is TGTGCCAGCAGTTTATACGAAAAAAGGGGTGGCTACACCTTC. This codes for CASSLYEKRGGYTF.